Below, 32 T cell receptor beta chains from the same sample are listed, as sequenced in a study of CD8+ T cells in alopecia areata. After isolation, RNA underwent reverse transcription to generate cDNA as the sequencing template. Using immunoSEQ multiplex PCR, the repertoire was profiled, and TCRdb retains in-frame clones only, with some absent. The table lists just over 150,000 clones, 45% to 60% of them singletons. This material consisted of CD8+ T cells sorted from blood, taken at week 0. The receptors come from a human donor with alopecia areata.

Only one count was recorded for this clone. V usage is TRBV12-5 and J usage is TRBJ2-7; 12 bases align to TRBD1. The germline CDR1 and CDR2 sequences are LGHNT and FRNRAP. Unmatched junction bases numbered 6, after V lost 2 bases and J lost 4 bases. The CDR3 is made up of 16 amino acids. CDR3: CASGLSGTGGMYEQYF. The DNA of the CDR3 is TGTGCTAGTGGTTTGTCCGGGACAGGGGGCATGTACGAGCAGTACTTC.

The chain joins TRBV5-1 to TRBJ2-1; possible D gene TRBD1, 6 bases. Trimming took off 0 bases at V and 7 bases at J, with 8 bases between the two ends. The V gene's germline CDR1 is SGHRS and CDR2 YFSETQ. This CDR3 contains 13 residues. The CDR3: CASSLDRVNEQFF. The CDR3 DNA reads as TGCGCCAGCAGCTTGGACAGGGTAAATGAGCAGTTCTTC.

The table lists this clone with many counts. The V call is TRBV27, the J call TRBJ2-7; 7 bases fit TRBD1. CDR1 MNHEY and CDR2 SMNVEV come from the germline V gene (reference sequence). Germline trimming cut 6 bases from V and 5 bases from J; bases unmatched to any gene: 10. The CDR3 is 14 amino acids. As DNA, the CDR3 is TGTGCCAGCAGCCAGCGACAGGGAATTGACGAGCAGTACTTC. As protein: CASSQRQGIDEQYF.

This clone occurred a few times. The chain combines TRBV29-1 with TRBJ1-2; D uncertain. The CDR3 is 12 amino acids. Trimming shortened V by 0 bases and J by 2 bases, and 4 bases separated the two germline ends. Per germline, CDR1 SQVTM and CDR2 ANQGSEA. The CDR3 nucleotides are TGCAGCGTTGAAGACAGGAACTATGGCTACACCTTC. Its translation is CSVEDRNYGYTF.

This chain joins TRBV27 and TRBJ2-1; D is ambiguous. Germline CDR1 and CDR2: MNHEY and SMNVEV (reference sequence). The CDR3 has 14 amino acids. Trimming took off 5 bases at V and 2 bases at J, with 10 bases between the two ends. The CDR3 DNA reads TGTGCCAGCAGTCTGGACCCCACCTACAATGAGCAGTTCTTC. Translation gives CASSLDPTYNEQFF.

The rearrangement joins TRBV7-2 to TRBJ2-7; a weak D match, TRBD1 (6 bases). The V gene lost 1 base and the J gene lost 0 bases, with 13 bases spanning the gap. This CDR3 region has 16 residues. The germline gives CDR1 SGHTA, CDR2 FQGNSA. CDR3 in amino acids: CASSLGQGRTSYEQYF. CDR3 in DNA: TGTGCCAGCAGCTTAGGGCAGGGGCGCACCTCCTACGAGCAGTACTTC.

The J gene is TRBJ2-3, the V gene TRBV4-1; D call uncertain. The V gene's germline CDR1 is MGHRA and CDR2 YSYEKL. The V end lost 1 base, the J end lost 0 bases, and 5 bases lay between the germline ends. This CDR3 is built from 14 residues. This CDR3 reads CASSQVGSTDTQYF. The CDR3 DNA is TGCGCCAGCAGCCAAGTTGGGAGCACAGATACGCAGTATTTT.

This clone was observed a few times. The chain recombines TRBV11-2 with TRBJ2-3; TRBD1 or TRBD2 may be the D gene (6 bases each). The CDR3 covers 14 residues. The germline gives CDR1 SGHAT, CDR2 FQNNGV. Trimming took off 6 bases at V and 2 bases at J, with 12 bases between the two ends. CDR3 sequence reads: CASRRDTYTDTQYF. The DNA of the CDR3 is TGTGCCAGCAGGCGGGACACCTACACAGATACGCAGTATTTT.

CDR3 in amino acids: CASRYDRDYEQYF. CDR3 DNA sequence: TGTGCCAGCAGGTACGACAGGGACTACGAGCAGTACTTC. The chain is built from TRBV7-9 and TRBJ2-7; 7 bases fit TRBD1. Germline V CDR1 and CDR2: SEHNR, FQNEAQ (reference sequence). The CDR3 contains 13 residues. Germline trimming cut 6 bases from V and 3 bases from J; bases unmatched to any gene: 5.

V is TRBV30 and J is TRBJ1-1; weak D call: TRBD1 (6 bases). The CDR3 runs 13 residues. Germline V gene lookup returns CDR1 GTSNPN and CDR2 SVGIG (reference sequence). V lost 5 bases and J lost 4, with 14 bases in between. The CDR3 spells CAWELTGTTEAFF. The CDR3 bases are TGTGCCTGGGAACTGACAGGAACCACTGAAGCTTTCTTT.

This clone was recorded a few times. The V call is TRBV9, the J call TRBJ2-5; D uncertain. The CDR3 runs 14 residues. Germline lookup yields CDR1 SGDLS and CDR2 YYNGEE. V lost 2 bases, J lost 1 base, and 9 bases lay in between. CDR3 sequence (DNA): TGTGCCAGCAGCGTCGGACGGCTCCAAGAGACCCAGTACTTC. Amino acids: CASSVGRLQETQYF.

The chain employs TRBV15 and TRBJ2-1; D is perhaps TRBD1 (5 bases). Germline assignment: CDR1 LNHNV and CDR2 YYDKDF (reference sequence). The CDR3 loop spans 14 amino acids. V shed 0 bases and J shed 4 bases, with 7 bases lying between them. The CDR3 reads CATSREGVYNEQFF. CDR3 DNA: TGTGCCACCAGCAGAGAAGGGGTTTACAATGAGCAGTTCTTC.

This clone was seen more than once but under ten times. This chain connects TRBV5-6 to TRBJ2-7; D may be TRBD1 (5 bases). This CDR3 is 14 amino acids long. Trimming took 2 bases from V and 5 from J, leaving 14 bases between them. The germline V gene has CDR1 SGHDT and CDR2 YYEEEE. This CDR3 reads CASSFPTQGHEQYF. The CDR3 coding sequence is TGTGCCAGCAGCTTTCCCACGCAGGGCCACGAGCAGTACTTC.

The chain employs TRBV29-1 and TRBJ1-2; D unclear. CDR1 is SQVTM and CDR2 is ANQGSEA in the germline V gene. CDR3 length equals 14 residues. In DNA form, the CDR3 reads TGCAGTGCCGTCTGGAGCGGAACTAACTATGGCTACACCTTC. This encodes CSAVWSGTNYGYTF.

V usage is TRBV19 and J usage is TRBJ2-6; D remains unclear. Trimming cost V 5 bases and J 0 bases, with 20 bases left between them. The V gene's germline CDR1 is LNHDA and CDR2 SQIVND (reference sequence). The CDR3 consists of 19 residues. The CDR3 protein is CASSPILDTQYSGANVLTF. CDR3 nucleotide sequence: TGTGCCAGTAGTCCTATACTTGACACCCAGTACTCTGGGGCCAACGTCCTGACTTTC.

This clone was seen at least ten times. The V call is TRBV4-2, the J call TRBJ2-7; a possible D gene is TRBD1 (5 bases). V was pared by 5 bases and J by 2 bases, with 7 bases between. From germline, CDR1 is LGHNA and CDR2 YNFKEQ. CDR3 size: 12 residues. For the CDR3, the DNA is TGTGCCAGCAGCTTAGGGGCCTACGAGCAGTACTTC. This encodes CASSLGAYEQYF.

J is TRBJ2-3 and V is TRBV15; D perhaps matches TRBD2 (6 bases). Germline CDR1 LNHNV, CDR2 YYDKDF (reference sequence). The CDR3 consists of 15 residues. The ends were cut back, 0 bases at V and 8 bases at J, with 15 bases in the middle. For the CDR3, the DNA is TGTGCCACCAGCAGAGATCGGGGGTGGGATGGTACGCAGTATTTT. Its protein is CATSRDRGWDGTQYF.

This clone was seen a handful of times. The chain uses TRBV9 and TRBJ2-3; either TRBD1 or TRBD2 may fit D (6 bases each). The CDR3 is 16 amino acids. Germline CDR1 SGDLS, CDR2 YYNGEE. Between the trimmed V and J ends, which lost 3 bases and 4 bases, there was a span of 18 bases. CDR3 nucleotide sequence: TGTGCCAGCAGCGACCCTTGGGCAGGGGAGGCAGATACGCAGTATTTT. Amino acid sequence: CASSDPWAGEADTQYF.

The J gene is TRBJ2-1, the V gene TRBV13; D is possibly TRBD2 (5 bases). V was pared by 0 bases and J by 5 bases, with 11 bases between. Germline V gene lookup returns CDR1 PRHDT and CDR2 FYEKMQ (reference sequence). The CDR3 sequence is 15 residues long. The CDR3 DNA reads TGTGCCAGCAGCTTAGGGCTAGCTGTAAACAATGAGCAGTTCTTC. Its translation is CASSLGLAVNNEQFF. Variable domain in full (rest from reference TRBV13 and TRBJ2-1): AAGVIQSPRHLIKEKRETATLKCYPIPRHDTVYWYQQGPGQDPQFLISFYEKMQSDKGSIPDRFSAQQFSDYHSELNMSSLELGDSALYFCASSLGLAVNNEQFFGPGTRLTVL.

This chain uses TRBV27 with TRBJ2-3; D is perhaps TRBD2 (5 bases). The V gene's germline CDR1 is MNHEY and CDR2 SMNVEV (reference sequence). The ends were cut back, 9 bases at V and 0 bases at J, with 13 bases in the middle. The CDR3 sequence is 14 residues long. CDR3 DNA sequence: TGTGCCAGTCGGGGATGGGGTAGCACAGATACGCAGTATTTT. Translating gives CASRGWGSTDTQYF.

About this clone: Germline is not matched at one junction end, which may reflect a read error. This rearrangement joins TRBV6-4 to TRBJ2-5; TRBD2 aligns across 12 bases. Germline V gene data show CDR1 as MRHNA and CDR2 as SNTAGT. This CDR3 comprises 15 residues. CDR3 DNA: TGTGCCAGCAGTTACTCGACTAGCGGGGGAGAGACCCAGTACTTC. This gives the protein CASSYSTSGGETQYF.

The chain recombines TRBV30 with TRBJ1-2, with a possible D match to TRBD1 (6 bases). The CDR3 runs to 13 residues. Trimming left V 5 bases short and J 5 bases short, with 15 bases between. Germline-derived CDR1 and CDR2 are GTSNPN and SVGIG (reference sequence). CDR3 region: CAWGAWQGYGYTF. CDR3 DNA sequence: TGTGCCTGGGGGGCCTGGCAGGGGTATGGCTACACCTTC.

The sample holds a few counts of this clone. V gene TRBV29-1 combines with J gene TRBJ2-1; possibly TRBD1 for D (5 bases). The germline V gene encodes CDR1 SQVTM and CDR2 ANQGSEA. Trimming took off 7 bases at V and 5 bases at J, with 12 bases between the two ends. The CDR3 consists of 12 residues. The CDR3 is CSAHQGNNEQFF. The CDR3 DNA reads as TGCAGCGCCCACCAGGGAAACAATGAGCAGTTCTTC.

This chain joins TRBV13 and TRBJ2-1; 11 bases are a match to TRBD2. V gave up 1 base and J gave up 9 bases; unmatched junction bases: 5. Germline assignment: CDR1 PRHDT and CDR2 FYEKMQ (reference sequence). This CDR3 is 15 amino acids long. CDR3 DNA sequence: TGTGCCAGCAGCTTAGATACTAGCGGGGGCTTTGAGCAGTTCTTC. Translation gives CASSLDTSGGFEQFF.

This chain links TRBV30 with TRBJ1-2; D gene uncertain. The length of the CDR3 is 13 residues. CDR1 and CDR2 (germline): GTSNPN, SVGIG (reference sequence). Trimming removed 6 bases at V and 2 bases at J, with 13 bases between. DNA for the CDR3: TGTGCCTGCCTCACGGAGGACAACTATGGCTACACCTTC. It specifies CACLTEDNYGYTF.

CDR3 amino acids: CASSFGETYEQYF. The CDR3 coding sequence is TGTGCCAGCAGTTTCGGCGAAACCTACGAGCAGTACTTC. The chain combines TRBV6-5 with TRBJ2-7; no clear D gene. Germline V gene lookup returns CDR1 MNHEY and CDR2 SVGAGI. There are 13 residues in the CDR3. V gave up 4 bases and J gave up 2 bases, with 9 bases separating them.

A word on this clone: One end of the junction fails to match germline, which may point to a read error. This chain uses TRBV20-1 with TRBJ1-1; D remains ambiguous. The CDR3 runs 11 residues. CDR1 and CDR2 (germline): DFQATT, SNEGSKA (reference sequence). CDR3 in amino acids: CSASKNTEAFF. The CDR3 coding sequence is TGCAGCGCTAGCAAGAACACTGAAGCTTTCTTT.

Concerning this clone: Other nucleotide sequences from this sample produce the same CDR3. The chain links TRBV30 to TRBJ1-2, with D unclear. Germline assignment: CDR1 GTSNPN and CDR2 SVGIG (reference sequence). The V end was cut by 4 bases, the J end by 5 bases, with 14 bases between. This CDR3 is 13 amino acids long. In nucleotides, the CDR3 is TGTGCCTGGACGACGGGCGGTGGGTATGGCTACACCTTC. Its protein is CAWTTGGGYGYTF.

In its sample, this clone was seen a few times. The chain couples TRBV13 to TRBJ2-5; maybe TRBD1 (6 bases). This CDR3 has 15 residues. V was clipped by 5 bases and J by 2 bases, with 15 bases between them. Looked up from germline, CDR1 is PRHDT and CDR2 is FYEKMQ (reference sequence). CDR3 protein: CASSLTDSPQETQYF. CDR3 sequence (DNA): TGTGCCAGCAGCCTTACGGACAGCCCACAAGAGACCCAGTACTTC.

The table lists this clone with a few counts. The chain joins TRBV27 to TRBJ1-5; D unclear. The CDR3 spans 13 residues. V lost 7 bases, J lost 6 bases, and 13 bases lay in between. In germline, CDR1 is MNHEY, CDR2 SMNVEV (reference sequence). The CDR3 is CASIDLSRQPQHF. Written as DNA, the CDR3 is TGTGCCAGCATCGACCTGTCCCGTCAGCCCCAGCATTTT.

The chain recombines TRBV30 with TRBJ1-5; 8 nucleotides match TRBD1. The germline V gene encodes CDR1 GTSNPN and CDR2 SVGIG (reference sequence). V gave up 5 bases and J gave up 7 bases; unmatched junction bases: 10. This CDR3 contains 14 residues. In nucleotides, the CDR3 is TGTGCCTGGTCGACAGGGGAGCTGGGGCAGCCCCAGCATTTT. This gives the protein CAWSTGELGQPQHF.

The chain links TRBV7-9 to TRBJ1-6; D not resolved. CDR3 size: 12 residues. Germline V gene data show CDR1 as SEHNR and CDR2 as FQNEAQ (reference sequence). The V and J ends lost 7 bases and 8 bases respectively, with 9 bases between them. The CDR3 spells CASTHWDSPLHF. The DNA for the CDR3 is TGTGCCAGCACCCATTGGGATTCACCCCTCCACTTT.